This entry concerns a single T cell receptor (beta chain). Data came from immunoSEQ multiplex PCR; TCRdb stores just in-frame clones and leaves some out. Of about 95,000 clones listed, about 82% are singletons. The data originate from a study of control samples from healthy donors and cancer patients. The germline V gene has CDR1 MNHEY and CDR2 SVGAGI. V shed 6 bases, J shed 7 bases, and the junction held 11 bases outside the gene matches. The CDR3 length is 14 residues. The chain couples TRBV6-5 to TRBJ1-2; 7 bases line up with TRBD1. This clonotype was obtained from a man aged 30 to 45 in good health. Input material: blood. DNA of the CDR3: TGTGCCAGCAGCTCCCGGGACAGAGCCTTTGGCTACACCTTC. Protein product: CASSSRDRAFGYTF.